These 17 T cell receptor beta chains share one sample of origin, sequenced in a study of shared clonotypes between healthy human individuals. Naive CD8 cells lacked CD45RO and underwent positive selection for CCR7, leaving out terminally differentiated effector memory CD45RA+ cells. Measured with immunoSEQ multiplex PCR; TCRdb has only the in-frame clones, and not every one. The data show roughly 770,000 clones, around 96% seen once. Source material: naive CD8+ T cells sorted from blood. The receptors stem from a man younger than 40 in good health.

For this clone: Other DNA sequences in the sample encode the same CDR3. The V gene is TRBV15, the J gene TRBJ2-7; D remains ambiguous. There are 12 residues in the CDR3. Trimming pared 4 bases from V and 1 base from J, leaving 5 bases between. Germline loops: CDR1 LNHNV, CDR2 YYDKDF (reference sequence). CDR3 region: CATSTESYEQYF. For the CDR3, the DNA is TGTGCCACCAGCACGGAGTCCTACGAGCAGTACTTC.

This chain links TRBV6-6 with TRBJ2-7; D remains ambiguous. The CDR3 sequence is 15 residues long. The germline V and J ends were trimmed by 7 bases and 2 bases, with 18 bases remaining between them. Germline values: CDR1 MNHNY, CDR2 SVGAGI (reference sequence). In DNA form, the CDR3 reads TGTGCCAGCATGGAAACTCCGGACGGACCCTACGAGCAGTACTTC. Translating it yields CASMETPDGPYEQYF.

The chain links TRBV9 to TRBJ2-1; D unclear. CDR3 length equals 12 residues. Per germline, CDR1 SGDLS and CDR2 YYNGEE. The V end was cut by 2 bases, the J end by 5 bases, with 5 bases between. Written as DNA, the CDR3 is TGTGCCAGCAGCGTTTGGGACAATGAGCAGTTCTTC. Translation: CASSVWDNEQFF.

This clone was counted only a few times. The chain combines TRBV29-1 with TRBJ2-7; D is possibly TRBD1 or TRBD2 (5 bases each). V shed 7 bases and J shed 7 bases, with 17 bases lying between them. The germline CDR1 and CDR2 sequences are SQVTM and ANQGSEA. The CDR3 covers 12 residues. The CDR3 loop reads CSAEQVWGEQYF. The CDR3 region has the DNA TGCAGCGCCGAGCAGGTATGGGGGGAGCAGTACTTC.

This chain uses TRBV18 with TRBJ2-7, with unresolved D. CDR1 is KGHSH and CDR2 is LQKENI in the germline V gene. V lost 0 bases and J 0 bases, leaving 6 bases between the germline ends. This CDR3 comprises 14 residues. The CDR3 sequence is CASSPPYSSYEQYF. CDR3 coding DNA: TGTGCCAGCTCACCACCGTACAGCTCCTACGAGCAGTACTTC.

A remark on this clone: Other DNA sequences from this sample encode an identical CDR3 as well. The rearrangement uses TRBV5-5 and TRBJ2-7; 7 bases are a match to TRBD1. J gave up 3 bases and V 4 bases, and 4 bases lay outside the gene matches. CDR3 length: 13 residues. Germline values: CDR1 SGHKS, CDR2 YYEKEE (reference sequence). CDR3 DNA sequence: TGTGCCAGCAGCCTTGGGACAGACTACGAGCAGTACTTC. This translates into CASSLGTDYEQYF.

The CDR3 DNA is TGTGCCAGCATCCCTAGTTCCCACGAGCAGTACTTC. This encodes CASIPSSHEQYF. V gene TRBV5-4 combines with J gene TRBJ2-7; the D is unclear. V gave up 6 bases and J gave up 5 bases, with 12 bases separating them. The CDR3 runs to 12 residues. CDR1 and CDR2 (germline): SGHNT, YYREEE (reference sequence).

The chain carries TRBV6-1 and TRBJ2-7; D call uncertain. The CDR3 sequence is 14 residues long. V shed 2 bases and J shed 4 bases, with 12 bases lying between them. CDR1 and CDR2 from the germline V gene are MNHNS and SASEGT. The CDR3 is CASSESLGVYEQYF. DNA for the CDR3: TGTGCCAGCAGTGAATCTCTAGGCGTATACGAGCAGTACTTC.

This sequence joins TRBV6-1 and TRBJ1-5, with a possible D match to TRBD1 (5 bases). The CDR3 sequence is 15 residues long. Looked up from germline, CDR1 is MNHNS and CDR2 is SASEGT. Trimming shortened V by 2 bases and J by 0 bases, and 8 bases separated the two germline ends. CDR3 nucleotides: TGTGCCAGCAGTGAATGGGGGATTAGCAATCAGCCCCAGCATTTT. The encoded protein is CASSEWGISNQPQHF.

The CDR3 DNA reads as TGTGCCACCAGCAGAGGAAGCGGGGACCCGTTCTTC. Residues: CATSRGSGDPFF. The chain recombines TRBV15 with TRBJ2-1, with TRBD2 identical over 7 bases. The V gene end was trimmed by 1 base and the J gene end by 15 bases; junction bases not matched to a gene: 6. CDR1 LNHNV and CDR2 YYDKDF come from the germline V gene (reference sequence). The CDR3 has 12 amino acids.

The J gene is TRBJ2-7, the V gene TRBV5-4; 7 bases agree with TRBD2. CDR3 length equals 15 residues. Germline-derived CDR1 and CDR2 are SGHNT and YYREEE (reference sequence). V was pared by 4 bases and J by 3 bases, with 10 bases of the junction left unmatched. The CDR3 DNA is TGTGCCAGCAGCCCTACCGCGGGAGACGACTACGAGCAGTACTTC. It encodes CASSPTAGDDYEQYF.

This chain uses TRBV7-2 with TRBJ2-7, with TRBD2 identical over 15 bases. CDR3 length equals 17 residues. V shed 5 bases and J 4 bases; nucleotides not matched to a gene: 9. Per the germline V gene, CDR1 is SGHTA and CDR2 is FQGNSA. The CDR3 spells CASSLGLAGGFKYEQYF. For the CDR3, the DNA is TGTGCCAGCAGCCTCGGACTAGCGGGAGGGTTTAAGTACGAGCAGTACTTC.

The V and J genes are TRBV19 and TRBJ1-5; D is unclear. The CDR3 runs 11 residues. The V end lost 7 bases, the J end lost 11 bases, and 12 bases lay between the germline ends. The V gene's germline CDR1 is LNHDA and CDR2 SQIVND (reference sequence). The CDR3 nucleotides read TGTGCCAGTACCCTAGGTGAAGCCCAGCATTTT. This gives the protein CASTLGEAQHF.

J is TRBJ2-7 and V is TRBV28, with 10 bases matching TRBD1. The ends lost 4 bases at V and 2 bases at J; junction bases unmatched: 5. Germline CDR1 is MDHEN and CDR2 is SYDVKM. This CDR3 has 15 amino acids. The CDR3 DNA reads TGTGCCAGCAGTTCCGACAGGGGGCGCGCCTACGAGCAGTACTTC. It translates to CASSSDRGRAYEQYF.

This chain joins TRBV7-9 and TRBJ2-2, with D perhaps TRBD1 (6 bases). V lost 4 bases, J lost 0 bases, and 12 bases lay in between. The CDR3 length is 16 residues. The V gene's germline CDR1 is SEHNR and CDR2 FQNEAQ (reference sequence). The chain's CDR3 is CASSSQQGSNTGELFF. DNA of the CDR3: TGTGCCAGCAGCTCGCAACAGGGTTCGAACACCGGGGAGCTGTTTTTT.

This rearrangement joins TRBV29-1 to TRBJ2-7; 8 nucleotides match TRBD1. The junction had 10 bases not matched to a gene; V was cut back by 6 bases and J by 3 bases. The CDR3 covers 14 residues. Germline CDR1 reads SQVTM; CDR2 reads ANQGSEA. The chain's CDR3 is CSVVADDRGYEQYF. DNA for the CDR3: TGCAGCGTCGTGGCGGATGACAGGGGCTACGAGCAGTACTTC.

CDR3 nucleotide sequence: TGTGCCAGCAGCCCTCAGGGCTCTGGAAACACCATATATTTT. Translation: CASSPQGSGNTIYF. The chain combines TRBV7-9 with TRBJ1-3; a weak D match, TRBD1 (5 bases). V lost 5 bases to trimming and J lost 0 bases, with 8 bases between them. The CDR3 is 14 residues long. Germline V gene lookup returns CDR1 SEHNR and CDR2 FQNEAQ (reference sequence).